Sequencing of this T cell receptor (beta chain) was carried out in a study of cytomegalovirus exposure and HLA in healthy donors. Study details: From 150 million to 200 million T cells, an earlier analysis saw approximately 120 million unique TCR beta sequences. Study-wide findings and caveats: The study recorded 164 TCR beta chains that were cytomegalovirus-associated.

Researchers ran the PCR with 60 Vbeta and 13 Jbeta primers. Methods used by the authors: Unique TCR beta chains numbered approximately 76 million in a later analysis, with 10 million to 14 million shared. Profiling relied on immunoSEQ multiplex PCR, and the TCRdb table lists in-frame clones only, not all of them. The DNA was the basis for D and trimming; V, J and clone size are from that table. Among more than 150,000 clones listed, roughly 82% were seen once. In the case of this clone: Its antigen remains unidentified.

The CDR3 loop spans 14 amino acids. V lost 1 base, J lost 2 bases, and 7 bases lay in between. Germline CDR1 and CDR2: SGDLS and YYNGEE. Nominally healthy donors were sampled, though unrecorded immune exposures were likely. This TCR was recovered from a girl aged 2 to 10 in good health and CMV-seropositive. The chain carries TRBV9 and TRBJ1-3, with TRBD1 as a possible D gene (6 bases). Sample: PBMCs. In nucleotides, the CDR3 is TGTGCCAGCAGCGTATCAGGGGCTGGAAACACCATATATTTT. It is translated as CASSVSGAGNTIYF.